This record concerns one T cell receptor beta chain sequence. Its antigen is unknown. This CDR3 spans 18 amino acids. Germline assignment: CDR1 LGHNA and CDR2 YNFKEQ. V dropped 0 bases and J dropped 0 bases, with 15 bases sitting between them. Measured with immunoSEQ multiplex PCR; TCRdb has only the in-frame clones, and not every one. The table has roughly 35,000 clones, around 82% seen once; the top ten hold roughly 1.5%. This record comes from a study of monozygotic twins with cystic fibrosis. Study-wide results and limits: No link emerged between shared CDR3 counts and age, concordance or severity. Monozygotic CF twins shared more identical nucleotide clonotypes than unrelated patients. Co-twins had the most similar V usage for 13 of 16 pairs, J for 8.

Sequenced sample: blood. The sequence derives from a girl aged 2-10 years with cystic fibrosis. V and J are TRBV4-2 and TRBJ2-4; TRBD2 might be the D (6 bases). CDR3 residues: CASSQDLTLGLAKNIQYF. In nucleotides, the CDR3 is TGTGCCAGCAGCCAAGATTTAACTCTGGGACTAGCCAAAAACATTCAGTACTTC.